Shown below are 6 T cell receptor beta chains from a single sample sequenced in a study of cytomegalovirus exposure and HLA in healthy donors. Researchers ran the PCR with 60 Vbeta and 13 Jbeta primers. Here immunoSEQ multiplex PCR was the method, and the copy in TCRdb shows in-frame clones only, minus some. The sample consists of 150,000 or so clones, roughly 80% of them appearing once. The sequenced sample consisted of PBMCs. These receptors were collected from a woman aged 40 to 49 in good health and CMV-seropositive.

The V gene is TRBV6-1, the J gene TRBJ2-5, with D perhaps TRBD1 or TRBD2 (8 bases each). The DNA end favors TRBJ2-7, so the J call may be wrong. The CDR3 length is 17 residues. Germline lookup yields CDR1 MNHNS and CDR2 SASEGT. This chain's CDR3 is CASSESWTGTSSYEQYF. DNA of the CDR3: TGTGCCAGCAGTGAAAGCTGGACAGGGACTAGCTCCTACGAGCAGTACTTC.

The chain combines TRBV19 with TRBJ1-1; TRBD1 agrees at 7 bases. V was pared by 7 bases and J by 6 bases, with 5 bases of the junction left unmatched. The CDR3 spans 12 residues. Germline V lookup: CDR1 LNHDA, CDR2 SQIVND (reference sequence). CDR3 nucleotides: TGTGCCAGTATTAAAGGGACAGCTGAAGCTTTCTTT. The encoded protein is CASIKGTAEAFF.

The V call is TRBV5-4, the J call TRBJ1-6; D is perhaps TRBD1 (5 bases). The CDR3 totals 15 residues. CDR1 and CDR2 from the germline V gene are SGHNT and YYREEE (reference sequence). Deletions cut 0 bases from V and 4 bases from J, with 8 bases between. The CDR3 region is CASSLGQTYNSPLHF. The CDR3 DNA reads TGTGCCAGCAGCTTGGGACAGACTTATAATTCACCCCTCCACTTT.

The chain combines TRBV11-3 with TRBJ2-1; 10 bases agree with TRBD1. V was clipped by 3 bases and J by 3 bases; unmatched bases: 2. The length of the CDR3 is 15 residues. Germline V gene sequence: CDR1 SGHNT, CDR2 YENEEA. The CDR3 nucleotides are TGTGCCAGCAGCTTGGACAGGGGGGACTACAATGAGCAGTTCTTC. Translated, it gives CASSLDRGDYNEQFF.

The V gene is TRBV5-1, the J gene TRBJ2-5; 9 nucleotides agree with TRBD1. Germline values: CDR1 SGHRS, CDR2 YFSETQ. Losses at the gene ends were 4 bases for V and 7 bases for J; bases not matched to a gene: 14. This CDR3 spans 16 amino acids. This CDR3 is CASSPNTDRGGGTQYF. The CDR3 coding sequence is TGCGCCAGCAGCCCAAATACGGACAGGGGAGGTGGGACCCAGTACTTC.

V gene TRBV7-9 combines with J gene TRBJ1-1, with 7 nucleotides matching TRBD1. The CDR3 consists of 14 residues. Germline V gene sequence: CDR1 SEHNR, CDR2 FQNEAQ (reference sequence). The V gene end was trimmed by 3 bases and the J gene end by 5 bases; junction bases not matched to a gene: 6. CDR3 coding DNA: TGTGCCAGCAGCTTTACAGGGGTATGGACTGAAGCTTTCTTT. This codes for CASSFTGVWTEAFF.